This is a list of T cell receptor beta chains from one sample in a study of tumor-infiltrating lymphocytes in primary liver carcinoma. TCRdb re-derived calls from the multiplex PCR reads in MiXCR, one entry per CDR3 protein. The data hold some 120,000 distinct CDR3 sequences, with 50% to 65% observed a single time. Sequenced: liver tumor tissue from sampling region 1. These receptors originate from a woman aged 60 to 75 with primary liver carcinoma and hepatitis B virus infection. Each CDR3 is given with its conserved first and last residue. The D gene is left open where the match is weak. A clone size is listed for some rows: how often the clone was seen (once, few, many), or a class if it is expanded.

15,TRBD2,TRBV5-6,TRBJ2-7,-,TGCGCCAGCAGCTTGAGGGTAGCGGGAGACTACGGGCAGTACTTC,CASSLRVAGDYGQYF
16,-,TRBV28,TRBJ2-3,-,TGTACCAGCAGTCTAGTATTAGTATCGGACACAGATACGCAGTATTTT,CTSSLVLVSDTDTQYF
14,TRBD1,TRBV12-3/TRBV12-4,TRBJ2-1,many,TGTGCCAGCAGACGACAGGGGGCATACAATGAGCAGTTCTTC,CASRRQGAYNEQFF
15,-,TRBV6-1,TRBJ2-1,many,TGTGCCAGCAGTGAATTAGAGAGGGGCAGGGATGAGCAGTTCTTC,CASSELERGRDEQFF
13,-,TRBV11-2,TRBJ2-5,-,TGTGCTAGCAGGGCCCCCCAGTCGGAGACCCGGTACTTC,CASRAPQSETRYF
11,-,TRBV5-1,TRBJ2-1,few,TGCGCCAGCAGCTTGGGAGCCATACAGTTCTTC,CASSLGAIQFF
14,TRBD1,TRBV2,TRBJ1-5,-,TGTGCCAGCACCGGGACAGTACGCAATCAGCCCCAGCATTTT,CASTGTVRNQPQHF
14,-,TRBV6-5,TRBJ2-3,-,TGTGCTAGCAGACCTAGCCTTCGTGACGGTACGCAGTATTTT,CASRPSLRDGTQYF
15,-,TRBV5-1,TRBJ2-7,few,TGCGCCAGCAGGAGGCAGCCCGGAGAACTCTACGAGCAGTACTTC,CASRRQPGELYEQYF
17,TRBD2,TRBV7-9,TRBJ2-2,many,TGTGCCAGCAGCGGAGCCGGGACTAGGACGAACACCGGGGAGCTGTTTTTT,CASSGAGTRTNTGELFF
14,-,TRBV11-1,TRBJ2-2,-,TGTGCCCGCAGGCCGAGCCTTGACCCCGGGGAGCTGTTTTTT,CARRPSLDPGELFF
15,-,TRBV5-4,TRBJ2-4,once,TGTGCCAGCAGCTCGGCTGGGAGTGGTAAAAGCATTCAGTACTTC,CASSSAGSGKSIQYF
15,TRBD2,TRBV6-6,TRBJ2-3,many,TGTGCCAGCAGCCCCTCTACTAGCGGGAGAGATACGCAGTATTTT,CASSPSTSGRDTQYF
14,-,TRBV2,TRBJ1-4,many,TGTGCCAGCAGCGAGACAGCAACTAATGAAAAACTGTTTTTT,CASSETATNEKLFF
14,-,TRBV11-2,TRBJ2-4,-,TGTGCCAGCAGCTTTGCGGGACCAAAAAACATTCAGTACTTC,CASSFAGPKNIQYF
14,-,TRBV12-3/TRBV12-4,TRBJ2-1,-,TGTGCCAGCACCGATCAGCGGAAGAGCAATGAGCGGTTCTTC,CASTDQRKSNERFF
13,-,TRBV11-2,TRBJ2-2,-,TGTACCAGAAGCTTAGATAGGAATGGGGAGCTGTTTTTT,CTRSLDRNGELFF
16,TRBD1,TRBV11-2,TRBJ2-1,-,TGTGCCAGCAGCTTACTGGGACAGAGATTCTACAATGAGCAGTTCTTC,CASSLLGQRFYNEQFF
14,TRBD1,TRBV13,TRBJ2-1,-,TGTGCCAGCAGCAAGCTGGGACAGGGGTATGAGCAGTTCTTC,CASSKLGQGYEQFF
19,TRBD2,TRBV5-1,TRBJ2-2,once,TGCGCCAGCAGCCCGCAGCCGCGACTAGTGGGAGGGCGCACCGGGGAGCTGTTTTTT,CASSPQPRLVGGRTGELFF
13,-,TRBV30,TRBJ2-3,-,TGTGCCTGGAGTATAGCTAGCAGGGATACGCAGTATTTT,CAWSIASRDTQYF
11,-,TRBV30,TRBJ2-7,many,TGTGCCTGGTCCCAGGGCAAGGAGCAGTACTTC,CAWSQGKEQYF
17,TRBD2,TRBV6-5,TRBJ2-1,many,TGTGCCAGCAGCCCACGAGGAGCGGGAGGCCGATACAATGAGCAGTTCTTC,CASSPRGAGGRYNEQFF
16,-,TRBV10-3,TRBJ1-4,-,TGTGTCATCAGTGAGTCTGGCCCACCAGATAATGAAAAACTGTTTTTT,CVISESGPPDNEKLFF
16,TRBD2,TRBV10-2,TRBJ2-7,once,TGCGCCAGCAATGAGCGGTTGGGACTAGCGGGATCCGAGTGGTACTTC,CASNERLGLAGSEWYF
14,TRBD1,TRBV29-1,TRBJ1-2,many,TGCAGCGTGTTGGGGACAGGAGAAAACTATGGCTACACCTTC,CSVLGTGENYGYTF
16,TRBD2,TRBV11-2,TRBJ2-1,-,TGTGCCAGCAGCTTAGGTTCTCTAGCGGACTATAAAGAGCAGTTCTTC,CASSLGSLADYKEQFF
17,TRBD2,TRBV10-3,TRBJ2-4,-,TGTGCCATCAGTGAGTCTTCACCAGCGGGAGTCAAAAACATTCAGTACTTC,CAISESSPAGVKNIQYF
15,-,TRBV11-1,TRBJ2-7,once,TGTGCCAGCAGTCGATTAGAGGGGCCCGCCTACGAGCAGTACTTC,CASSRLEGPAYEQYF
15,-,TRBV5-5,TRBJ1-2,once,TGTGCCAGCAGTCTGTCCCCCCCGGCTAACTATAGCTACACCTTC,CASSLSPPANYSYTF
14,-,TRBV28,TRBJ2-3,-,TGTGCCAGCAGATCCACGGGCAGTTCGGATACGCAGTATTTT,CASRSTGSSDTQYF
13,TRBD1,TRBV7-9,TRBJ1-1,-,TGTGCCAGCGCGGACAGGGGGGACACTGAAGCTATCTTT,CASADRGDTEAIF
15,TRBD2,TRBV11-1,TRBJ2-1,medium-sized,TGTGCCAGCAGCCCTTGGACTAGCGGGAGTAAGGAGCAGTTCTTC,CASSPWTSGSKEQFF
12,-,TRBV6-2/TRBV6-3,TRBJ2-2,many,TGTGCCAGCACCGAAGGGTACCGGGAGCTGTTTTTT,CASTEGYRELFF
12,-,TRBV29-1,TRBJ2-3,many,TGCAGCGGCAGGGTTGCCACAGATACGCAGTATTTT,CSGRVATDTQYF
17,-,TRBV11-3,TRBJ2-1,-,TGTGCCAGCAGTTTAGATCACAGAAGTTTTTCCTACAATGAGCAGTTCTTC,CASSLDHRSFSYNEQFF
18,TRBD2,TRBV24-1,TRBJ2-2,-,TGTGCCACCAGTGCCGGGACTAGCGGAAACCGCTTCACCGGGGAGCTGTTTTTT,CATSAGTSGNRFTGELFF
13,-,TRBV29-1,TRBJ2-1,-,TGCAGCGTGCAGGCCGGACGTAGCGATGAGCAGTTCTTC,CSVQAGRSDEQFF
12,-,TRBV7-8,TRBJ2-4,-,TGTGCCAGCAGCTTAGTAGAGAAGATTCAGTACTTC,CASSLVEKIQYF
16,-,TRBV6-1,TRBJ2-7,once,TGTGCCAGCACTTTGGATTACAGGAAGCGCGTCCACGAGCAGTACTTC,CASTLDYRKRVHEQYF
17,TRBD1,TRBV6-2/TRBV6-3,TRBJ2-2,-,TGTGCCAGCAGAATCGGGACAGGGGGCACGAGCACCGGGGAGCTGTTTTTT,CASRIGTGGTSTGELFF
16,-,TRBV5-6,TRBJ2-1,many,TGTGCCAGCAGCGCCGGCTCAGTCGCCCGTTACAATGAGCAGTTCTTC,CASSAGSVARYNEQFF
13,-,TRBV18,TRBJ1-2,-,TGTGCCAGCTCACGCGAGGGAAGCTATGGCTACACCTTC,CASSREGSYGYTF
17,TRBD2,TRBV7-9,TRBJ2-1,-,TGTGCCAGCAGCCTTTCCCCGGGACTAGCGGGAAACAATGAGCAGTTCTTC,CASSLSPGLAGNNEQFF
14,TRBD2,TRBV30,TRBJ2-5,-,TGTGTCTGGAGTGTGGCAGCGGGATCGAAGACCCAGTACTTC,CVWSVAAGSKTQYF
14,-,TRBV4-1,TRBJ1-5,many,TGCGCCAGCAGTCCAAGTATTCACGGACAGCCCCAGCATTTT,CASSPSIHGQPQHF
15,TRBD1,TRBV11-2,TRBJ2-1,-,TGCGCCAGCAGCTCCCGGGACAGGGTCCCGGATGAGCAGTTCTTC,CASSSRDRVPDEQFF
13,TRBD1,TRBV11-2,TRBJ2-1,-,TGTGCCAACGAGACAGGGAGCTACAATGAGCAGTCCTTC,CANETGSYNEQSF
13,-,TRBV29-1,TRBJ1-4,-,TGCAGCGCAACCAGGACAGTGGGAGAAAAACTGTTTTTT,CSATRTVGEKLFF
15,-,TRBV11-2,TRBJ1-1,-,TGTGCCAGCAGCGCCGAAATGATAGGAGGGACTGAAGCTTTCTTT,CASSAEMIGGTEAFF